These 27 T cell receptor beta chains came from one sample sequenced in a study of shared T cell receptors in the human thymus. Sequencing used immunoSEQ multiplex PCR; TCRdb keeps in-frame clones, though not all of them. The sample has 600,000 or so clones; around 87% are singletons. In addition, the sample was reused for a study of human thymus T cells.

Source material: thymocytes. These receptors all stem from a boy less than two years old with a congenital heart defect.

The CDR3 protein is CSPLAGPYNEQFF. In nucleotides, the CDR3 is TGCAGCCCCTTAGCGGGACCCTACAATGAGCAGTTCTTC. This chain uses TRBV29-1 with TRBJ2-1, with 8 positions matching TRBD2. Germline CDR1 SQVTM, CDR2 ANQGSEA. The V gene end was trimmed by 8 bases and the J gene end by 2 bases; junction bases not matched to a gene: 5. This CDR3 contains 13 residues.

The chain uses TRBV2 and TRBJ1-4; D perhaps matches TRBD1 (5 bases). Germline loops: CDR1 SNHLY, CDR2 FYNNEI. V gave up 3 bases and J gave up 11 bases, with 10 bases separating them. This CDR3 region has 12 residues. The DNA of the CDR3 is TGTGCCAGCAGTGAGTCAAGGGGCAAACTGTTTTTT. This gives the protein CASSESRGKLFF.

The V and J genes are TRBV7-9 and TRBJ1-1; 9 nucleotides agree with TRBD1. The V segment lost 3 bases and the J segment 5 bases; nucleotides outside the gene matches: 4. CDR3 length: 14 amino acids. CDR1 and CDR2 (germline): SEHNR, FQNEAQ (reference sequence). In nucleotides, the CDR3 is TGTGCCAGCAGCTTGGGGACAGGGACGACTGAAGCTTTCTTT. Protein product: CASSLGTGTTEAFF. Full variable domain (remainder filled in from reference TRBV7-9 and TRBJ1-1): DTGVSQNPRHKITKRGQNVTFRCDPISEHNRLYWYRQTLGQGPEFLTYFQNEAQLEKSRLLSDRFSAERPKGSFSTLEIQRTEQGDSAMYLCASSLGTGTTEAFFGQGTRLTVV.

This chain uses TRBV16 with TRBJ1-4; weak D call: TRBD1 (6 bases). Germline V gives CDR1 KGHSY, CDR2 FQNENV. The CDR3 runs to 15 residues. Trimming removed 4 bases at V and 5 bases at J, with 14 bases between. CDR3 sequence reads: CASSLRTVENEKLFF. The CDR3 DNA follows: TGTGCCAGCAGCCTACGGACAGTTGAAAATGAAAAACTGTTTTTT.

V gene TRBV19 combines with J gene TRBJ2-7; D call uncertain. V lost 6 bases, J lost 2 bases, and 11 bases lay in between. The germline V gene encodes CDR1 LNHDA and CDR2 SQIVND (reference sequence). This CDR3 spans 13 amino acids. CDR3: CASSQDNTYEQYF. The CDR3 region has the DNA TGTGCCAGTAGCCAAGACAACACCTACGAGCAGTACTTC.

The DNA of the CDR3 is TGTGCCAGCAGCTTAGAGCGTCAGATTAAGACCCAGTACTTC. Amino acids: CASSLERQIKTQYF. V and J are TRBV7-9 and TRBJ2-5; D remains unclear. The V and J ends lost 1 base and 6 bases respectively, with 12 bases between them. The CDR3 runs to 14 residues. The germline V gene encodes CDR1 SEHNR and CDR2 FQNEAQ (reference sequence).

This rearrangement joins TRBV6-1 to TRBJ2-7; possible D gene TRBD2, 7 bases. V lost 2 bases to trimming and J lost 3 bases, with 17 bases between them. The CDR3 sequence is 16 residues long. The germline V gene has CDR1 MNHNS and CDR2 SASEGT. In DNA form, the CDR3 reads TGTGCCAGCAGTGAAACCGGGGGGCGCGTGGACTACGAGCAGTACTTC. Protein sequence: CASSETGGRVDYEQYF.

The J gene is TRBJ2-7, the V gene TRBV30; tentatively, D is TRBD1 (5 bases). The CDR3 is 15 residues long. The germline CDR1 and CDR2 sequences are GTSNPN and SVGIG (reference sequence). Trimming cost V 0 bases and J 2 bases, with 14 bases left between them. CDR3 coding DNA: TGTGCCTGGAGTGTACGCCGACAGAAGACCTACGAGCAGTACTTC. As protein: CAWSVRRQKTYEQYF.

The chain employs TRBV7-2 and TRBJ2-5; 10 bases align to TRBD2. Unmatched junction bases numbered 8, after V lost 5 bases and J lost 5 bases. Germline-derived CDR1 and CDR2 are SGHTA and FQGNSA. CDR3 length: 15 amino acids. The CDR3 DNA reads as TGTGCCAGCAGCCAACTAGCGGGGTTTTGGGAGACCCAGTACTTC. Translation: CASSQLAGFWETQYF.

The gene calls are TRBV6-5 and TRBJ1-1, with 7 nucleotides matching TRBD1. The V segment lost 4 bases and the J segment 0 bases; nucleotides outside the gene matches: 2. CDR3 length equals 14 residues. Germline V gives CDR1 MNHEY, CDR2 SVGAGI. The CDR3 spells CASSWTGLNTEAFF. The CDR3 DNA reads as TGTGCCAGCAGTTGGACAGGTTTGAACACTGAAGCTTTCTTT.

In DNA, the CDR3 is TGCGCCAGCAGAGGGCGGGGGGACTCCTACGAGCAGTACTTC. As protein: CASRGRGDSYEQYF. The chain employs TRBV5-1 and TRBJ2-7, with 8 nucleotides matching TRBD2. Germline CDR1 and CDR2: SGHRS and YFSETQ. After removal of 5 bases from V and 0 bases from J, the junction contained 4 bases not matched to a gene. The CDR3 runs to 14 residues.

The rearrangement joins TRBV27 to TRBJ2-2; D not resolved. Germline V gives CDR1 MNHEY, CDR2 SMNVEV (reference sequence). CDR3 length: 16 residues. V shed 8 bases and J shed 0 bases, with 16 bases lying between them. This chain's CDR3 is CASQKRGLANTGELFF. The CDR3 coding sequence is TGTGCCAGCCAAAAGCGAGGCCTCGCGAACACCGGGGAGCTGTTTTTT.

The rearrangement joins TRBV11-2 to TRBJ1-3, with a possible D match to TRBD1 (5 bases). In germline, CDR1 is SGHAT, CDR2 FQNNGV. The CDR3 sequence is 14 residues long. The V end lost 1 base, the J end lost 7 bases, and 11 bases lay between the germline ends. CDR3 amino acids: CASSLGARANTIYF. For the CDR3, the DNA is TGTGCCAGCAGCTTAGGGGCCAGGGCGAACACCATATATTTT.

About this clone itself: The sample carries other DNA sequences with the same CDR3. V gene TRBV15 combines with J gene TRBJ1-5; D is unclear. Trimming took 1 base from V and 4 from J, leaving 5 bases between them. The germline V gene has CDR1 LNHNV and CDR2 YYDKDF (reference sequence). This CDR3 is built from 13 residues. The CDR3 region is CATSRVRNQPQHF. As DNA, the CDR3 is TGTGCCACCAGCAGAGTCCGTAATCAGCCCCAGCATTTT.

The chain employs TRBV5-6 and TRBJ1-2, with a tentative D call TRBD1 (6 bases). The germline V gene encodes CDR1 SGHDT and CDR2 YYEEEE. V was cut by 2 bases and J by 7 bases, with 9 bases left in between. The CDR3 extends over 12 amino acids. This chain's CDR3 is CASSFGQSGYTF. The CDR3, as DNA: TGTGCCAGCAGCTTTGGACAGAGTGGCTACACCTTC.

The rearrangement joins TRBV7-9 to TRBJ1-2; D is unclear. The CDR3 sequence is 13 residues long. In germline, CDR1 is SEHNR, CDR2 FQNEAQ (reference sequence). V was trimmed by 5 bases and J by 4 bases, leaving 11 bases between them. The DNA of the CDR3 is TGTGCCAGCAGCCCAGAGGCCCTCTATGGCTACACCTTC. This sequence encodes CASSPEALYGYTF.

The CDR3 region is CASPYGQGTGNTIYF. The CDR3 coding sequence is TGTGCCAGCCCATATGGACAGGGGACGGGAAACACCATATATTTT. The chain employs TRBV28 and TRBJ1-3; 9 nucleotides agree with TRBD1. This CDR3 is 15 amino acids long. V shed 8 bases, J shed 4 bases, and the junction held 9 bases outside the gene matches. Germline assignment: CDR1 MDHEN and CDR2 SYDVKM.

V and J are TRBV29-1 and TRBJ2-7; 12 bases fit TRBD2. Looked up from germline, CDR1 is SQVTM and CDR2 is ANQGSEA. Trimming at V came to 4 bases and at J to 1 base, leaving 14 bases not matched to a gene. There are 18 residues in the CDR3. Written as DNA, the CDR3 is TGCAGCGTTGGGGCCGACAGGGGACTAGCGGGCCAGTCCTACGAGCAGTACTTC. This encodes CSVGADRGLAGQSYEQYF.

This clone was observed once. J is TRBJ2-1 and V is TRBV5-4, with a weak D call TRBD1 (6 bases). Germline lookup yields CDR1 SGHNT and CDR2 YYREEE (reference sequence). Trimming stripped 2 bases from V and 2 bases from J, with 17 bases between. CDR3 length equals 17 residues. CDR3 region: CASSFGLGTLTYNEQFF. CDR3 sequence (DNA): TGTGCCAGCAGCTTCGGGCTCGGGACACTAACCTACAATGAGCAGTTCTTC.

The CDR3 nucleotides read TGTGCCAGCAGGGCCTCCGGGACTAGTGAAGAGACCCAGTACTTC. Protein: CASRASGTSEETQYF. This sequence joins TRBV25-1 and TRBJ2-5, with 8 positions matching TRBD2. V shed 6 bases, J shed 3 bases, and the junction held 9 bases outside the gene matches. Germline V gene lookup returns CDR1 MGHDK and CDR2 SYGVNS. This CDR3 is 15 amino acids long.

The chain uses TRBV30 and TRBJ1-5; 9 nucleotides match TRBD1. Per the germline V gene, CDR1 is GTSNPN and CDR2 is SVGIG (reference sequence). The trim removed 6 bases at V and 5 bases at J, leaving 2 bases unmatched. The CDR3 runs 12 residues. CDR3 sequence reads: CACDRGDQPQHF. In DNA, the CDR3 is TGTGCCTGTGACAGGGGGGATCAGCCCCAGCATTTT.

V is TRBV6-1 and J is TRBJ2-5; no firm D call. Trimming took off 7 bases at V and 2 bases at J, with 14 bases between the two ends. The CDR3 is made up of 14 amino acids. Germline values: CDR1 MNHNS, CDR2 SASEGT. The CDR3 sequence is CASTPRRLQETQYF. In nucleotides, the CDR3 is TGTGCCAGCACCCCGAGGCGGCTACAAGAGACCCAGTACTTC.

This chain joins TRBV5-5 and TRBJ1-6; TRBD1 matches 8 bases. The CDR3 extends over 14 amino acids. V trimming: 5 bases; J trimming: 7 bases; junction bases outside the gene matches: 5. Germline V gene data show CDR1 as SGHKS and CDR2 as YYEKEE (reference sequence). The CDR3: CASRRTGSNSPLHF. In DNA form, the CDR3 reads TGTGCCAGCAGACGGACAGGGAGCAATTCACCCCTCCACTTT.

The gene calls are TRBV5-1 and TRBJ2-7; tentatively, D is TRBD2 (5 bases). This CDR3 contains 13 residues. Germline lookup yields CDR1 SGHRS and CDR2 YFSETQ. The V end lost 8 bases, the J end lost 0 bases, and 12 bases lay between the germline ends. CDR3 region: CASSDGVSYEQYF. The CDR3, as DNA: TGCGCCAGTTCGGACGGGGTCTCCTACGAGCAGTACTTC.

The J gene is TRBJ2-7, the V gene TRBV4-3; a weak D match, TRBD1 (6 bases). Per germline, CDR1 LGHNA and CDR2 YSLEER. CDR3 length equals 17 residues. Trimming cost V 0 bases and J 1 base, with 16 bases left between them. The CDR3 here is CASSQDLWGTNSYEQYF. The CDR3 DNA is TGCGCCAGCAGCCAAGATTTATGGGGGACAAATTCCTACGAGCAGTACTTC.

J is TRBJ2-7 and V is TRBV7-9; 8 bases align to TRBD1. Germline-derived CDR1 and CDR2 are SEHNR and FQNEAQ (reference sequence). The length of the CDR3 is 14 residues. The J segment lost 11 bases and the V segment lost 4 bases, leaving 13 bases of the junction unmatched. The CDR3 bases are TGTGCCAGCAGCTATCAGGGGGCGCCCCCTGTCAAGTACTTC. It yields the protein CASSYQGAPPVKYF. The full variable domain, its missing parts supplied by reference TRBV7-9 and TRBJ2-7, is DTGVSQNPRHKITKRGQNVTFRCDPISEHNRLYWYRQTLGQGPEFLTYFQNEAQLEKSRLLSDRFSAERPKGSFSTLEIQRTEQGDSAMYLCASSYQGAPPVKYFGPGTRLTVT.

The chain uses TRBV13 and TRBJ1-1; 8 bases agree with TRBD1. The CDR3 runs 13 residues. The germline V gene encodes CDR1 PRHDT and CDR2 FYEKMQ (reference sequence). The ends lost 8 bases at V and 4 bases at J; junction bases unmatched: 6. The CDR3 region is CASGDRPSTEAFF. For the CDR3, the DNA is TGTGCCAGCGGGGACAGGCCCAGCACTGAAGCTTTCTTT.